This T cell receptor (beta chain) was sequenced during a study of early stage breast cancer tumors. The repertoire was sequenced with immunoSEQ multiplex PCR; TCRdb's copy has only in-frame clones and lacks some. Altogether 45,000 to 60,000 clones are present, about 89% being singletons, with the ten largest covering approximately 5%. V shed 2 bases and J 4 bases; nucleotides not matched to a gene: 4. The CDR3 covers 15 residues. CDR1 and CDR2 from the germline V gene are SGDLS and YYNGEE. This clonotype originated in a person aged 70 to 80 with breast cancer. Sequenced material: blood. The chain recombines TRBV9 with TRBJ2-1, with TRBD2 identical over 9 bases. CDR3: CASSVSGGIYNEQFF. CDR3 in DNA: TGTGCCAGCAGCGTCAGCGGGGGGATATACAATGAGCAGTTCTTC.